These 29 T cell receptor beta chains were sequenced from one sample in a study of cytomegalovirus exposure and HLA in healthy donors. This PCR relied on a set of 60 Vbeta primers and 13 Jbeta primers. Only in-frame clones appear in the TCRdb table, and some are missing; sequencing was by immunoSEQ multiplex PCR. Its table records 150,000 to 200,000 clones. The specimen sequenced was PBMCs. Receptors originate from a woman aged 60 to 75 in good health and CMV-seronegative.

The gene calls are TRBV12-1 and TRBJ2-2; TRBD2 was called by the table and not checked on the DNA. TRBV12-1 is recorded as a pseudogene. The CDR3 is 15 amino acids. CDR3: CASSPSGENTGELFF. CDR3 coding DNA: TGTGCCAGCAGCCCTAGCGGGGAAAACACCGGGGAGCTGTTTTTT.

The chain combines TRBV11-2 with TRBJ2-7, with 8 nucleotides matching TRBD1. J was trimmed by 0 bases and V by 5 bases; bases with no gene match: 6. From germline, CDR1 is SGHAT and CDR2 FQNNGV. The CDR3 sequence is 15 residues long. The CDR3 coding sequence is TGTGCCAGCAGCCGCGGACAGGGCAGCTCCTACGAGCAGTACTTC. Its protein is CASSRGQGSSYEQYF. The variable domain in full, completed from reference TRBV11-2 and TRBJ2-7, reads EAGVAQSPRYKIIEKRQSVAFWCNPISGHATLYWYQQILGQGPKLLIQFQNNGVVDDSQLPKDRFSAERLKGVDSTLKIQPAKLEDSAVYLCASSRGQGSSYEQYFGPGTRLTVT.

The CDR3, as DNA: TGTGCCAGCAGCGTAGCGGGGGGGACAGGGGTCCATGAGCAGTTCTTC. This encodes CASSVAGGTGVHEQFF. This chain uses TRBV9 with TRBJ2-1; TRBD1 matches at 10 bases. The V gene end was trimmed by 0 bases and the J gene end by 8 bases; junction bases not matched to a gene: 8. The CDR3 is 16 amino acids. Germline CDR1 and CDR2: SGDLS and YYNGEE.

The chain couples TRBV6-5 to TRBJ2-5; D might be TRBD2 (5 bases). The end of the DNA aligns better with TRBJ2-7, so the J call may be wrong. The length of the CDR3 is 13 residues. Germline V CDR1 and CDR2: MNHEY, SVGAGI. The CDR3 DNA reads TGTGCCAGCAGTTCCTATCCGGGGTACGAGCAGTACTTC. Amino acid sequence: CASSSYPGYEQYF.

A word on this clone: This same CDR3 is encoded by further DNA sequences in the sample. This CDR3 reads CASGLYYEQYF. CDR3 bases: TGTGCTAGTGGTTTGTACTACGAGCAGTACTTC. The J gene is TRBJ2-7, the V gene TRBV12-5; D is unresolved. The CDR3 length is 11 residues. Between the trimmed V and J ends, which lost 2 bases and 3 bases, there was a span of 2 bases. Germline CDR1 reads LGHNT; CDR2 reads FRNRAP. The variable domain in full, with the rest retrieved from reference TRBV12-5 and TRBJ2-7, is DARVTQTPRHKVTEMGQEVTMRCQPILGHNTVFWYRQTMMQGLELLAYFRNRAPLDDSGMPKDRFSAEMPDATLATLKIQPSEPRDSAVYFCASGLYYEQYFGPGTRLTVT.

The chain joins TRBV6-6 to TRBJ2-7; 8 bases match TRBD2. The trim removed 7 bases at V and 3 bases at J, leaving 8 bases unmatched. CDR1 and CDR2 (germline): MNHNY, SVGAGI (reference sequence). The CDR3 is 14 residues long. Written as DNA, the CDR3 is TGTGCCAGCATCCGTGGTAGCGGGAACTACGAGCAGTACTTC. Residues: CASIRGSGNYEQYF.

The chain has TRBV18 and TRBJ2-5; 8 bases line up with TRBD2. The trim removed 0 bases at V and 5 bases at J, leaving 5 bases unmatched. Germline CDR1 and CDR2: KGHSH and LQKENI. This CDR3 has 15 residues. The chain's CDR3 is CASSPPSLAGETQYF. CDR3 bases: TGTGCCAGCTCACCACCTTCCCTAGCGGGTGAGACCCAGTACTTC.

J is TRBJ1-5 and V is TRBV30; D unresolved. The germline gives CDR1 GTSNPN, CDR2 SVGIG (reference sequence). This CDR3 has 16 amino acids. Trimming removed 0 bases from V and 1 base from J, with 13 bases in between. The CDR3 protein is CAWSVPSTRSNQPQHF. CDR3 sequence (DNA): TGTGCCTGGAGTGTACCGAGCACCCGAAGCAATCAGCCCCAGCATTTT.

The rearrangement links TRBV4-3 to TRBJ2-6; TRBD1 might be the D (6 bases). Germline CDR1 is LGHNA and CDR2 is YSLEER. The CDR3 has 19 amino acids. Trimming removed 3 bases from V and 3 bases from J, with 21 bases in between. The CDR3 loop is CASSHETTGFAGGANVLTF. CDR3 bases: TGCGCCAGCAGCCATGAAACCACAGGGTTCGCAGGTGGGGCCAACGTCCTGACTTTC.

The chain carries TRBV5-4 and TRBJ2-6; 13 positions match TRBD2. From germline, CDR1 is SGHNT and CDR2 YYREEE (reference sequence). The CDR3 has 18 amino acids. Trimming took 1 base from V and 3 from J; bases not matched to a gene: 4. CDR3 in amino acids: CASSLTSGGAFGANVLTF. The CDR3 DNA reads as TGTGCCAGCAGCTTGACTAGCGGGGGGGCCTTTGGGGCCAACGTCCTGACTTTC.

The chain has TRBV18 and TRBJ1-1, with a tentative D call TRBD1 (5 bases). Germline CDR1 is KGHSH and CDR2 is LQKENI. V lost 5 bases, J lost 5 bases, and 15 bases lay in between. This CDR3 has 14 amino acids. The DNA for the CDR3 is TGTGCCAGCTCAACTTCAGGGAAGGGGACTGAAGCTTTCTTT. Its translation is CASSTSGKGTEAFF.

The chain joins TRBV18 to TRBJ1-1, with D hard to call. Between the trimmed V and J ends, which lost 4 bases and 4 bases, there was a span of 10 bases. The CDR3 runs to 13 residues. From germline, CDR1 is KGHSH and CDR2 LQKENI. The CDR3 nucleotides read TGTGCCAGCTCACAAACATATGGCACTGAAGCTTTCTTT. Protein product: CASSQTYGTEAFF.

The V call is TRBV20-1, the J call TRBJ1-3, with TRBD1 matching over 7 bases. CDR1 DFQATT and CDR2 SNEGSKA come from the germline V gene (reference sequence). Unmatched junction bases numbered 0, after V lost 3 bases and J lost 7 bases. The length of the CDR3 is 11 residues. CDR3 residues: CSARTGNTIYF. The CDR3 DNA sequence: TGCAGTGCTAGGACAGGGAACACCATATATTTT.

V and J are TRBV5-8 and TRBJ1-5, with a possible D match to TRBD1 (6 bases). Germline values: CDR1 SGHTS, CDR2 YDEGEE. The CDR3 loop spans 15 amino acids. Trimming pared 4 bases from V and 0 bases from J, leaving 11 bases between. The CDR3 nucleotides are TGTGCCAGCAGCGTCGGACAGTATAGCAATCAGCCCCAGCATTTT. This translates into CASSVGQYSNQPQHF.

The chain joins TRBV5-5 to TRBJ2-7, with a weak D call TRBD1 (6 bases). Per the germline V gene, CDR1 is SGHKS and CDR2 is YYEKEE (reference sequence). The CDR3 length is 14 residues. V was cut by 2 bases and J by 7 bases, with 16 bases left in between. The chain's CDR3 is CASSFGQGNREQYF. DNA for the CDR3: TGTGCCAGCAGCTTTGGGCAGGGGAATCGGGAGCAGTACTTC.

V is TRBV9 and J is TRBJ2-1; 7 bases map to TRBD1. The CDR3 has 13 residues. Looked up from germline, CDR1 is SGDLS and CDR2 is YYNGEE. V lost 4 bases, J lost 3 bases, and 1 base stayed unmatched. The chain's CDR3 is CASSQGDYNEQFF. CDR3 in DNA: TGTGCCAGCAGCCAGGGGGACTACAATGAGCAGTTCTTC.

The V and J genes are TRBV30 and TRBJ1-5, with TRBD1 identical over 9 bases. The CDR3 loop spans 17 amino acids. Germline trimming cut 0 bases from V and 0 bases from J; bases unmatched to any gene: 6. Germline V lookup: CDR1 GTSNPN, CDR2 SVGIG (reference sequence). In DNA, the CDR3 is TGTGCCTGGAGTGTACGAGGGACAGGGACTAGCAATCAGCCCCAGCATTTT. This codes for CAWSVRGTGTSNQPQHF.

A word on this clone: The sample contains more than one DNA sequence encoding this CDR3. The chain joins TRBV5-1 to TRBJ2-7; D is uncertain. The V end was cut by 0 bases, the J end by 3 bases, with 7 bases between. The germline CDR1 and CDR2 sequences are SGHRS and YFSETQ. The CDR3 length is 13 residues. The CDR3 region is CASSLGQNYEQYF. CDR3 bases: TGCGCCAGCAGCTTGGGTCAGAACTACGAGCAGTACTTC.

V and J are TRBV29-1 and TRBJ1-2; 10 bases line up with TRBD1. Trimming at V came to 7 bases and at J to 7 bases, leaving 9 bases not matched to a gene. Germline values: CDR1 SQVTM, CDR2 ANQGSEA. CDR3 length: 13 residues. Here the CDR3 DNA reads TGCAGCGCTGCGGACAGGGGGATGCGTGGCTACACCTTC. Protein sequence: CSAADRGMRGYTF. Using reference TRBV29-1 and TRBJ1-2 for the parts outside the CDR3, the full variable domain is SAVISQKPSRDICQRGTSLTIQCQVDSQVTMMFWYRQQPGQSLTLIATANQGSEATYESGFVIDKFPISRPNLTFSTLTVSNMSPEDSSIYLCSAADRGMRGYTFGSGTRLTVV.

V usage is TRBV4-1 and J usage is TRBJ2-2; tentatively, D is TRBD1 (5 bases). The V gene's germline CDR1 is MGHRA and CDR2 YSYEKL. V lost 6 bases to trimming and J lost 4 bases, with 24 bases between them. The CDR3 has 18 amino acids. The CDR3 DNA sequence: TGCGCCAGCAGGGGTAGGGGCTCGTCTGCCATAACCACCGGGGAGCTGTTTTTT. Protein: CASRGRGSSAITTGELFF.

The V call is TRBV11-2, the J call TRBJ1-3; 10 bases line up with TRBD1. There are 18 residues in the CDR3. Germline V gene lookup returns CDR1 SGHAT and CDR2 FQNNGV. The trim removed 5 bases at V and 4 bases at J, leaving 14 bases unmatched. The CDR3 region is CASSTRDRGRRTGNTIYF. The CDR3 coding sequence is TGTGCCAGCAGCACCCGCGACAGGGGGCGCCGAACGGGAAACACCATATATTTT. The complete variable domain, with remaining parts taken from reference TRBV11-2 and TRBJ1-3, reads EAGVAQSPRYKIIEKRQSVAFWCNPISGHATLYWYQQILGQGPKLLIQFQNNGVVDDSQLPKDRFSAERLKGVDSTLKIQPAKLEDSAVYLCASSTRDRGRRTGNTIYFGEGSWLTVV.

This chain links TRBV5-6 with TRBJ2-7; D gene unclear. The length of the CDR3 is 14 residues. Germline loops: CDR1 SGHDT, CDR2 YYEEEE. Trimming shortened V by 1 base and J by 3 bases, and 11 bases separated the two germline ends. DNA of the CDR3: TGTGCCAGCAGCTTGAATGAGAGGAACTACGAGCAGTACTTC. Its protein is CASSLNERNYEQYF.

The chain couples TRBV7-9 to TRBJ2-2, with D possibly TRBD2 on 5 matching bases. The ends were cut back, 6 bases at V and 7 bases at J, with 15 bases in the middle. The CDR3 sequence is 14 residues long. The germline CDR1 and CDR2 sequences are SEHNR and FQNEAQ (reference sequence). The CDR3 nucleotides are TGTGCCAGCAGTTTCGAAGGGAGCGGCGGGGAGCTGTTTTTT. The encoded protein is CASSFEGSGGELFF.

V is TRBV5-4 and J is TRBJ1-3; D perhaps matches TRBD1 (5 bases). Per germline, CDR1 SGHNT and CDR2 YYREEE (reference sequence). The CDR3 has 14 amino acids. V shed 4 bases and J shed 0 bases, with 8 bases lying between them. The CDR3 sequence: CASSETGSGNTIYF. CDR3 DNA sequence: TGTGCCAGCAGCGAAACAGGCTCTGGAAACACCATATATTTT.

V usage is TRBV19 and J usage is TRBJ2-1, with D possibly matching TRBD1 (6 bases). The CDR3 has 15 residues. The germline V and J ends were trimmed by 4 bases and 5 bases, with 15 bases remaining between them. CDR1 LNHDA and CDR2 SQIVND come from the germline V gene (reference sequence). The CDR3 reads CASSSWTDDNNEQFF. CDR3 nucleotide sequence: TGTGCCAGTAGTAGTTGGACAGACGACAACAATGAGCAGTTCTTC.

This chain joins TRBV7-7 and TRBJ2-5, with a possible D match to TRBD1 (6 bases). The V end lost 3 bases, the J end lost 5 bases, and 19 bases lay between the germline ends. Germline lookup yields CDR1 SSHAT and CDR2 FNYEAQ (reference sequence). There are 16 residues in the CDR3. The CDR3 nucleotides read TGTGCCAGCAGCTTCGGGAAGCAGGGGAAACTGGAGACCCAGTACTTC. Translated, it gives CASSFGKQGKLETQYF.

This chain uses TRBV7-2 with TRBJ1-1; TRBD1 matches 9 bases. Germline V gene lookup returns CDR1 SGHTA and CDR2 FQGNSA. V was clipped by 4 bases and J by 1 base; unmatched bases: 7. This CDR3 comprises 16 residues. In DNA form, the CDR3 reads TGTGCCAGCAGCTCGGGACAGGGTTACCCGAACACTGAAGCTTTCTTT. Translating gives CASSSGQGYPNTEAFF.

Worth noting for this clone: The sample holds other DNA sequences that translate to the same CDR3. The CDR3 loop is CASSLRGGETQYF. The CDR3 coding sequence is TGCGCCAGCAGCCTAAGGGGGGGGGAGACCCAGTACTTC. The rearrangement joins TRBV5-1 to TRBJ2-5; D possibly corresponds to TRBD2 (7 bases). The CDR3 consists of 13 residues. Germline V lookup: CDR1 SGHRS, CDR2 YFSETQ. V was shortened by 4 bases and J by 5 bases, with 12 bases between the two germline ends.

CDR3 DNA sequence: TGTGCCAGCAGCGCAGGGTGGGGTCGGGCTGGAAACACCATATATTTT. Its translation is CASSAGWGRAGNTIYF. The chain has TRBV9 and TRBJ1-3; possible D gene TRBD1, 5 bases. This CDR3 region has 16 residues. CDR1 and CDR2 (germline): SGDLS, YYNGEE. Trimming pared 3 bases from V and 2 bases from J, leaving 15 bases between. The variable domain in full, completed from reference TRBV9 and TRBJ1-3, reads DSGVTQTPKHLITATGQRVTLRCSPRSGDLSVYWYQQSLDQGLQFLIQYYNGEERAKGNILERFSAQQFPDLHSELNLSSLELGDSALYFCASSAGWGRAGNTIYFGEGSWLTVV.